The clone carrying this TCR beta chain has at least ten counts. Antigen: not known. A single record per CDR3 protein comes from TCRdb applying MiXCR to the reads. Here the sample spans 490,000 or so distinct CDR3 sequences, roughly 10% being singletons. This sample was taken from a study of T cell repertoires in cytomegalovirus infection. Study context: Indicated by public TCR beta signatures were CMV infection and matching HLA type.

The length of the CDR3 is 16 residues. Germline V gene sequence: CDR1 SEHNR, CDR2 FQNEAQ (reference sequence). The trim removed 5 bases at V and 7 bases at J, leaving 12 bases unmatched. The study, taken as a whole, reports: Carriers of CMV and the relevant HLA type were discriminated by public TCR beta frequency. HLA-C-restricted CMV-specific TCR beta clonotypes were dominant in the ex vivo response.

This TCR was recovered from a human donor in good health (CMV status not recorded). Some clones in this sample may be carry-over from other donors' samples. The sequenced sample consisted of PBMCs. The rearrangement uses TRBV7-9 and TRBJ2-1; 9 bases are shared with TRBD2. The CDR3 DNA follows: TGTGCCAGCAGCCCAGGCCTGGCGGGAGGGCCAAATGAGCAGTTCTTC. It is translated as CASSPGLAGGPNEQFF.